This TCR beta chain was identified in a study of T cells expressing NK-cell markers. At the level of the study: HCMV serostatus: seven of eight sequenced donors positive, one negative.

The CDR3 loop spans 15 amino acids. Study conclusions and caveats: Evidence did not settle whether expanded NKG2C+ T cell clones targeted HCMV.

Worth noting for this clonotype: Its antigen remains unknown.

TCRdb processed the 5' RACE reads again and assigns one entry to each CDR3 protein, with no DNA. This table lists some 150,000 distinct CDR3 sequences. Source material: blood T cells: a sorted CD56 or NKG2C T cell subset, CD4+ or CD8+ T cells, or bulk PBMC T cells (not recorded which). V and J are TRBV12-3 or TRBV12-4 and TRBJ2-5; TCRdb indicates TRBD2, and absent DNA this call remains unverified. The TCR was taken from a man aged 18 to 29 in good health. This CDR3 is CASSAVAGDQETQYF.